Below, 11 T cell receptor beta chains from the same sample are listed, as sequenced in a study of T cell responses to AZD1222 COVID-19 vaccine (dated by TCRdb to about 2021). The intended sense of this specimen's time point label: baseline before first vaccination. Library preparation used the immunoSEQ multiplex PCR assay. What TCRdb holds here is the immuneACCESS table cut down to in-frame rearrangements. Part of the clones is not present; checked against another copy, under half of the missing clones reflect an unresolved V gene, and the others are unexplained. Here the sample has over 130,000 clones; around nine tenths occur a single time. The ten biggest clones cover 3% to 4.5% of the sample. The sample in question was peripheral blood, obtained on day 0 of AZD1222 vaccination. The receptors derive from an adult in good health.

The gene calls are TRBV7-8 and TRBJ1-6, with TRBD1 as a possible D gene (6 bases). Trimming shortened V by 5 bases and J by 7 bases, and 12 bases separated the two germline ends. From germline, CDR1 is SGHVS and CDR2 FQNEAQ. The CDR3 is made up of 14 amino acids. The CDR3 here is CASSGRGLNSPLHF. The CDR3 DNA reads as TGTGCCAGCAGCGGCAGGGGTTTGAATTCACCCCTCCACTTT.

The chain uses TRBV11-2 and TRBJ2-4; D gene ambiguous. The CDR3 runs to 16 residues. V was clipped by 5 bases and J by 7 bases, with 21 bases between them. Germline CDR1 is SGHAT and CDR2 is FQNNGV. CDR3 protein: CASSPPLRVGLNIQYF. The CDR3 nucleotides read TGTGCCAGCAGCCCACCCCTCCGGGTGGGTTTGAACATTCAGTACTTC.

CDR3 sequence (DNA): TGCGCCAGCAGTGAACTGGGGGAGCGAGATACGCAGTATTTT. Translated, it gives CASSELGERDTQYF. V is TRBV10-1 and J is TRBJ2-3, with D possibly being TRBD1 or TRBD2 (5 bases each). Germline V gives CDR1 WNHNN, CDR2 SYGVQD (reference sequence). The CDR3 is 14 residues long. The ends were cut back, 3 bases at V and 5 bases at J, with 12 bases in the middle.

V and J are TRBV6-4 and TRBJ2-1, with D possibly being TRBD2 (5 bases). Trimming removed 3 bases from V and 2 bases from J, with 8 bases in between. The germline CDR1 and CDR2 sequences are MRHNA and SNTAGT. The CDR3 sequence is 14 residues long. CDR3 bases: TGTGCCAGCAGTGAGAGCGGCCCCTACAATGAGCAGTTCTTC. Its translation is CASSESGPYNEQFF.

CDR3 amino acids: CASSLWRGRNTEAFF. CDR3 nucleotides: TGCGCCAGCAGCCTATGGCGGGGGAGGAACACTGAAGCTTTCTTT. This chain joins TRBV4-3 and TRBJ1-1; D possibly corresponds to TRBD1 (5 bases). Germline V gene sequence: CDR1 LGHNA, CDR2 YSLEER. Between the trimmed V and J ends, which lost 4 bases and 1 base, there was a span of 13 bases. CDR3 length equals 15 residues.

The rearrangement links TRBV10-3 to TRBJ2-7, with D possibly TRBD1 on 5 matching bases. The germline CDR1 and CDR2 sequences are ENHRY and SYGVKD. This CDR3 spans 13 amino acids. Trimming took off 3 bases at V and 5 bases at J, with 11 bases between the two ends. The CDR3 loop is CAISEVWGNEQYF. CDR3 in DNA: TGTGCCATCAGTGAAGTGTGGGGCAACGAGCAGTACTTC.

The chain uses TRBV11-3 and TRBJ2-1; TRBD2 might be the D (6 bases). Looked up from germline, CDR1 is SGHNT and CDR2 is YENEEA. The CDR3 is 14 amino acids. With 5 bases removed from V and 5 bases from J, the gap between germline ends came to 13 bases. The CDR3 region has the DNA TGTGCCAGCAGCCCCGGAGGGCCCCACAATGAGCAGTTCTTC. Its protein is CASSPGGPHNEQFF.

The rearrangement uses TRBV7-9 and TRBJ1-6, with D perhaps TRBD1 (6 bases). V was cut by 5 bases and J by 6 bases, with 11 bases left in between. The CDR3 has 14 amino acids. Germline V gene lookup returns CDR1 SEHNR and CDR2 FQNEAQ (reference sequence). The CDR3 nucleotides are TGTGCCAGCAGCCAGGACAGTTTTAATTCACCCCTCCACTTT. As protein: CASSQDSFNSPLHF.

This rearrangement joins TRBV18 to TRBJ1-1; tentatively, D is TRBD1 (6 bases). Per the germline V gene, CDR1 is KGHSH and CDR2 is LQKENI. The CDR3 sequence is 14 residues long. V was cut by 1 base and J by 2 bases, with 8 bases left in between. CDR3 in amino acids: CASSPQGENTEAFF. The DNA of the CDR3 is TGTGCCAGCTCACCACAGGGGGAAAACACTGAAGCTTTCTTT.

The CDR3 coding sequence is TGTGCCAGCAGCCAGGGGACTAGCGGGAGTTCCTACAATGAGCAGTTCTTC. Translated: CASSQGTSGSSYNEQFF. The chain employs TRBV11-2 and TRBJ2-1; 14 bases map to TRBD2. The CDR3 has 17 residues. With V trimmed by 5 bases and J by 1 base, 4 bases remained unmatched. Germline V gene lookup returns CDR1 SGHAT and CDR2 FQNNGV. Filled out from reference TRBV11-2 and TRBJ2-1, the complete variable domain reads EAGVAQSPRYKIIEKRQSVAFWCNPISGHATLYWYQQILGQGPKLLIQFQNNGVVDDSQLPKDRFSAERLKGVDSTLKIQPAKLEDSAVYLCASSQGTSGSSYNEQFFGPGTRLTVL.

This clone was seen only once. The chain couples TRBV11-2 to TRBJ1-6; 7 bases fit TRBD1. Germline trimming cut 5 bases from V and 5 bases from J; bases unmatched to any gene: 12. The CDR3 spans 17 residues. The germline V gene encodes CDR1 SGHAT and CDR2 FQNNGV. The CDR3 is CASSDRQGSLDNSPLHF. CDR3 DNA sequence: TGTGCCAGCAGCGACCGACAGGGAAGTCTAGATAATTCACCCCTCCACTTT.